This T cell receptor beta chain was recovered during a study of CD8+ T cells in alopecia areata. This CDR3 comprises 18 residues. The V and J ends lost 2 bases and 4 bases respectively, with 25 bases between them. Germline V gives CDR1 SGHRS, CDR2 YFSETQ. Treatment specified: oral pan-JAK inhibitor, 5-10 mg twice daily. Researchers took lesional scalp punch biopsies and peripheral blood from people who were alopecia areata patients. Extracted from the samples, RNA was reverse transcribed into cDNA to serve as the sequencing template. Using immunoSEQ multiplex PCR, the repertoire was profiled, and TCRdb retains in-frame clones only, with some absent. The table lists over 150,000 clones, 58% of them singletons. In regard to this clone: No antigen is known for it.

General study findings and limits: Especially in alopecia totalis/universalis, lesional scalp showed greater clonality than normal scalp did. Since there was just one nonresponder, nobody can yet say how baseline CD8+ expansion ties to response. Persistence of many expanded lesional clones was seen in scalp and blood during tofacitinib.

The chain joins TRBV5-1 to TRBJ2-7, with D possibly TRBD1 on 9 matching bases. This sequence was found in a human donor with alopecia areata. This material consisted of CD4+ T cells sorted from blood, taken at week 24, from a patient treated with tofacitinib. The DNA of the CDR3 is TGCGCCAGCAGCTTTAACAGGGGGCGAGGACTAGCAAGGTACGAGCAGTACTTC. Encoded protein: CASSFNRGRGLARYEQYF.